This is a list of T cell receptor beta chains from one sample in a study of cytomegalovirus exposure and HLA in healthy donors. Sequencing used immunoSEQ multiplex PCR; TCRdb keeps in-frame clones, though not all of them. The sample carries 100,000 to 130,000 clones, 82% recorded once. The material sequenced was PBMCs. These receptors were collected from a young man in good health and CMV-seropositive. Both conserved end residues are part of each CDR3. A D gene is named only where the DNA matches it firmly. Clone size is given for some rows only: seen once, a few or many times, or a class if the clone is expanded.

TRBJ2-6,NA,TRBV5-4,14,NA,CASSLSSGANVLTF,TGTGCCAGCAGCTTGTCTTCTGGGGCCAACGTCCTGACTTTC
TRBJ1-3,NA,TRBV6-6,12,NA,CASTWAGNTIYF,TGTGCCAGCACTTGGGCAGGAAACACCATATATTTT
TRBJ1-2,NA,TRBV6-1,14,NA,CASSEHSSNYGYTF,TGTGCCAGCAGTGAACACAGTTCTAACTATGGCTACACCTTC
TRBJ2-5,TRBD2,TRBV18,17,NA,CASSQAGGGSSQETQYF,TGTGCCAGCTCACAGGCCGGCGGGGGGTCTTCGCAAGAGACCCAGTACTTC
TRBJ2-6,NA,TRBV10-3,14,NA,CAITTRPGANGLTF,TGTGCCATCACCACTCGTCCTGGGGCCAACGGCCTGACTTTC
TRBJ1-6,NA,TRBV6-5,15,NA,CASKLRQGIDSPLHF,TGTGCCAGCAAATTGAGGCAGGGTATCGATTCGCCCCTCCACTTT
TRBJ2-3,NA,TRBV7-2,14,NA,CASSHPLSGDTQYF,TGTGCCAGCAGCCACCCCTTATCCGGGGATACGCAGTATTTT
TRBJ2-3,NA,TRBV6-1,12,NA,CASSVLSDTQYF,TGTGCCAGCAGTGTCCTTTCGGATACGCAGTATTTT
TRBJ1-2,NA,TRBV11-2,16,NA,CASSLPLGLSNYGYTF,TGTGCCAGCAGCTTACCCCTGGGACTGTCTAACTATGGCTACACCTTC
TRBJ1-2,TRBD1,TRBV6-5,15,once,CASSFSGQGSGGYTF,TGTGCCAGCAGTTTCTCGGGACAGGGGTCTGGTGGCTACACCTTC
TRBJ1-1,NA,TRBV6-5,13,NA,CASSYSLNTEAFF,TGTGCCAGCAGTTATAGTCTGAACACTGAAGCTTTCTTT
TRBJ2-7,TRBD2,TRBV7-9,15,NA,CASSVGLAGIYEQYF,TGTGCCAGCAGCGTCGGACTAGCGGGGATCTACGAGCAGTACTTC
TRBJ2-3,NA,TRBV14,14,NA,CASSPHRGTDTQYF,TGTGCCAGCAGCCCGCACAGGGGCACAGATACGCAGTATTTT
TRBJ1-6,NA,TRBV18,15,NA,CASSPEEGTWTPLHF,TGTGCCAGCTCACCAGAGGAGGGCACGTGGACACCCCTCCACTTT
TRBJ2-7,TRBD2,TRBV28,15,NA,CASRTPGLAAYEQYF,TGTGCCAGCAGGACCCCCGGACTAGCGGCATACGAGCAGTACTTC
TRBJ1-5,TRBD1,TRBV11-2,13,NA,CASSKDRGQPQHF,TGTGCCAGCAGCAAAGACAGGGGTCAGCCCCAGCATTTT
TRBJ1-4,TRBD1,TRBV14,15,NA,CASSPRQGGTEKLFF,TGTGCCAGCAGTCCAAGACAGGGGGGGACTGAAAAACTGTTTTTT
TRBJ1-2,NA,TRBV5-4,13,NA,CASSPAGDYGYTF,TGTGCCAGCAGCCCTGCGGGGGACTATGGCTACACCTTC
TRBJ2-3,NA,TRBV5-1,14,NA,CASSWTTGEDTQYF,TGCGCCAGCAGCTGGACTACCGGGGAAGATACGCAGTATTTT
TRBJ2-7,NA,TRBV2,11,NA,CDSSAVYEQYF,TGTGACAGCAGTGCGGTATACGAGCAGTACTTC
TRBJ2-7,TRBD1,TRBV19,15,NA,CASSETGGTPYEQYF,TGTGCCAGTAGTGAGACAGGGGGTACCCCTTACGAGCAGTACTTC
TRBJ2-7,TRBD1,TRBV10-3,14,NA,CATRTGHNSYEQYF,TGTGCCACCCGGACAGGGCATAACTCCTACGAGCAGTACTTC
TRBJ2-5,NA,TRBV6-1,11,NA,CASSGVETQYF,TGTGCCAGCAGTGGAGTAGAGACCCAGTACTTC